This T cell receptor (beta chain) was observed in a study of neurological immune-mediated disorders. The J segment lost 7 bases and the V segment lost 5 bases, leaving 8 bases of the junction unmatched. The CDR3 spans 15 residues. Germline lookup yields CDR1 MNHEY and CDR2 SMNVEV (reference sequence). MiXCR was run by TCRdb on the 5' RACE reads, yielding one entry per CDR3 protein. The sample holds around 30,000 distinct CDR3 sequences; approximately 1.6% are singletons and the top ten take roughly 8.7%. This clonotype has at least ten counts. Sequencing used PBMCs. The sequence came from a woman aged 25 to 45 with multiple sclerosis. The rearrangement links TRBV27 to TRBJ1-6, with 7 nucleotides matching TRBD1. The CDR3 coding sequence is TGTGCCAGCAGTGCCCTCGGACAGGTGAATTCACCCCTCCACTTT. Encoded protein: CASSALGQVNSPLHF.